The 29 T cell receptor beta chains listed next were all sequenced from one sample in a study of T cells in Graves' hyperthyroidism and ophthalmopathy. Researchers amplified the TCR beta CDR3 regions from RNA transcripts. The HTBI primer set drove a first-round RT-PCR of the TCR CDR3. A single record per CDR3 protein comes from TCRdb applying MiXCR to the multiplex PCR reads. The sample consists of about 350,000 distinct CDR3 sequences, roughly 13% of them appearing once. The source material was blood. Receptor source: a woman in her thirties with Graves' hyperthyroidism.

This clonotype was recorded many times. In nucleotides, the CDR3 is TGTGCCAGCAGCTTATACGGAGGAGATACGCAGTATTTT. Translating it yields CASSLYGGDTQYF. The chain uses TRBV7-6 and TRBJ2-3, with a tentative D call TRBD2 (5 bases). The CDR3 consists of 13 residues. Trimming took 2 bases from V and 5 from J, leaving 8 bases between them. The germline V gene encodes CDR1 SGHVS and CDR2 FNYEAQ. Full variable domain (missing parts from reference TRBV7-6 and TRBJ2-3): GAGVSQSPRYKVTKRGQDVALRCDPISGHVSLYWYRQALGQGPEFLTYFNYEAQQDKSGLPNDRFSAERPEGSISTLTIQRTEQRDSAMYRCASSLYGGDTQYFGPGTRLTVL.

The chain is built from TRBV11-1 and TRBJ2-7; the D call may be TRBD1 or TRBD2 (5 bases each). Germline CDR1 SGHAT, CDR2 FQDESV (reference sequence). The CDR3 is 11 residues long. V was shortened by 6 bases and J by 6 bases, with 9 bases between the two germline ends. The CDR3 region is CASRPGTEQYF. CDR3 coding DNA: TGTGCCAGCAGGCCCGGGACCGAGCAGTACTTC. The full variable domain, in which reference TRBV11-1 and TRBJ2-7 provide the parts outside the CDR3, is EAEVAQSPRYKITEKSQAVAFWCDPISGHATLYWYRQILGQGPELLVQFQDESVVDDSQLPKDRFSAERLKGVDSTLKIQPAELGDSAMYLCASRPGTEQYFGPGTRLTVT.

This clonotype was counted many times. The chain joins TRBV3-1 to TRBJ1-2; possible D gene TRBD1, 5 bases. The CDR3 is 14 amino acids. Germline lookup yields CDR1 LGHDT and CDR2 YNNKEL (reference sequence). The ends were cut back, 6 bases at V and 1 base at J, with 12 bases in the middle. The chain's CDR3 is CASRTSGGNYGYTF. The CDR3 DNA follows: TGTGCCAGCAGAACCTCTGGGGGTAACTATGGCTACACCTTC.

This clonotype has ten or more counts. The genes are TRBV13 and TRBJ1-1; 7 nucleotides align to TRBD1. CDR1 is PRHDT and CDR2 is FYEKMQ in the germline V gene (reference sequence). Trimming took 5 bases from V and 2 from J; bases not matched to a gene: 11. This CDR3 comprises 16 residues. The CDR3 here is CASSAKYRGPNTEAFF. In DNA, the CDR3 is TGTGCCAGCAGCGCAAAATACAGGGGACCTAACACTGAAGCTTTCTTT.

This clonotype has ten or more counts. The chain couples TRBV27 to TRBJ2-2, with 8 positions matching TRBD2. V trimming: 4 bases; J trimming: 1 base; junction bases outside the gene matches: 5. CDR1 and CDR2 from the germline V gene are MNHEY and SMNVEV (reference sequence). The length of the CDR3 is 16 residues. CDR3 coding DNA: TGTGCCAGCAGTTCGAGACTAGCGAGGAACACCGGGGAGCTGTTTTTT. Its translation: CASSSRLARNTGELFF.

This clonotype showed up just a few times. Compared with germline, one end of the junction differs, possibly owing to a read error. This chain links TRBV5-8 with TRBJ2-7, with TRBD2 identical over 9 bases. CDR3 length: 14 residues. Germline V CDR1 and CDR2: SGHTS, YDEGEE. The DNA for the CDR3 is TGTGCCAGCAGCTCCGGGACTAGCTCCTTCGAGCAGTACTTC. Protein: CASSSGTSSFEQYF.

This clonotype was observed at least ten times. The chain combines TRBV28 with TRBJ2-3; possible D gene TRBD1, 6 bases. There are 15 residues in the CDR3. The germline V and J ends were trimmed by 7 bases and 1 base, with 15 bases remaining between them. CDR1 and CDR2 from the germline V gene are MDHEN and SYDVKM. The CDR3 region is CASKVSGARTDTQYF. In nucleotides, the CDR3 is TGTGCCAGCAAAGTCTCAGGGGCACGCACAGATACGCAGTATTTT.

The chain has TRBV7-3 and TRBJ2-1; 10 positions agree with TRBD2. CDR1 is SGHTA and CDR2 is FQGTGA in the germline V gene. Trimming took 0 bases from V and 5 from J; bases not matched to a gene: 1. The CDR3 is 15 residues long. CDR3 nucleotides: TGTGCCAGCAGCTTAACCCTAGCGGGGGACAATGAGCAGTTCTTC. As protein: CASSLTLAGDNEQFF.

The J gene is TRBJ2-3, the V gene TRBV11-3; 10 nucleotides match TRBD2. The CDR3 has 17 amino acids. The V gene end was trimmed by 3 bases and the J gene end by 2 bases; junction bases not matched to a gene: 8. The germline gives CDR1 SGHNT, CDR2 YENEEA. CDR3 loop: CASSFHRTSGNTDTQYF. The CDR3 DNA is TGTGCCAGCAGCTTCCACCGAACTAGCGGGAACACAGATACGCAGTATTTT.

The chain links TRBV15 to TRBJ1-4; D remains unclear. CDR3 size: 18 residues. Germline V CDR1 and CDR2: LNHNV, YYDKDF (reference sequence). The germline V and J ends were trimmed by 0 bases and 8 bases, with 22 bases remaining between them. CDR3 protein: CATSRDLSYRRVQEKLFF. In nucleotides, the CDR3 is TGTGCCACCAGCAGAGACCTCTCCTATCGGCGGGTTCAGGAAAAACTGTTTTTT.

The chain couples TRBV19 to TRBJ2-7; D possibly corresponds to TRBD2 (5 bases). Germline V gives CDR1 LNHDA, CDR2 SQIVND (reference sequence). This CDR3 is built from 15 residues. Trimming cost V 1 base and J 3 bases, with 13 bases left between them. CDR3 protein: CASSIASLGIYEQYF. The CDR3 DNA sequence: TGTGCCAGTAGTATAGCGTCACTAGGAATCTACGAGCAGTACTTC. Based on the CDR3 plus reference TRBV19 and TRBJ2-7, the full variable domain is DGGITQSPKYLFRKEGQNVTLSCEQNLNHDAMYWYRQDPGQGLRLIYYSQIVNDFQKGDIAEGYSVSREKKESFPLTVTSAQKNPTAFYLCASSIASLGIYEQYFGPGTRLTVT.

On this clonotype itself: A read error may be the cause here, since a much bigger clone is one base away. The gene calls are TRBV11-2 and TRBJ2-1, with 8 bases matching TRBD2. With V trimmed by 7 bases and J by 5 bases, 10 bases remained unmatched. Looked up from germline, CDR1 is SGHAT and CDR2 is FQNNGV. This CDR3 contains 15 residues. The CDR3 nucleotides read TGTGCCAGCACCGGGGGGGGGCTGCCAAACAATGAGCAGTTCTTC. Its protein is CASTGGGLPNNEQFF.

This sequence joins TRBV6-1 and TRBJ1-5; tentative D call: TRBD1 (6 bases). Trimming removed 8 bases at V and 0 bases at J, with 11 bases between. Germline assignment: CDR1 MNHNS and CDR2 SASEGT. The CDR3 totals 14 residues. The CDR3 loop is CASARTDSNQPQHF. As DNA, the CDR3 is TGTGCCAGCGCCCGGACAGATAGCAATCAGCCCCAGCATTTT.

In this sample, this clonotype turned up many times. J is TRBJ1-5 and V is TRBV20-1; D may be TRBD1 (5 bases). This CDR3 comprises 16 residues. Trimming shortened V by 2 bases and J by 0 bases, and 14 bases separated the two germline ends. In germline, CDR1 is DFQATT, CDR2 SNEGSKA (reference sequence). CDR3 sequence: CSARWQGLASNQPQHF. The CDR3 coding sequence is TGCAGTGCTAGATGGCAGGGCCTTGCTAGCAATCAGCCCCAGCATTTT.

V and J are TRBV20-1 and TRBJ2-2, with D possibly being TRBD2 (6 bases). Germline CDR1 DFQATT, CDR2 SNEGSKA (reference sequence). The CDR3 is 14 amino acids. The germline V and J ends were trimmed by 4 bases and 4 bases, with 13 bases remaining between them. The CDR3 DNA is TGCAGTGCTATACCAGGGAGGCGCACCGGGGAGCTGTTTTTT. Protein product: CSAIPGRRTGELFF.

V is TRBV30 and J is TRBJ2-1; TRBD2 aligns across 12 bases. Germline V gives CDR1 GTSNPN, CDR2 SVGIG (reference sequence). V lost 4 bases, J lost 5 bases, and 6 bases stayed unmatched. CDR3 length: 15 residues. In DNA form, the CDR3 reads TGTGCCTGGACCCCGACTAGCGGGAGTAACAATGAGCAGTTCTTC. It specifies CAWTPTSGSNNEQFF.

This clonotype was detected a few times. The CDR3 loop is CASSYGTGRNQPQHF. The DNA of the CDR3 is TGTGCCAGCAGTTACGGGACAGGGAGGAATCAGCCCCAGCATTTT. The chain links TRBV6-6 to TRBJ1-5, with 9 bases lining up with TRBD1. Germline V CDR1 and CDR2: MNHNY, SVGAGI (reference sequence). The CDR3 loop spans 15 amino acids. With V trimmed by 2 bases and J by 4 bases, 3 bases remained unmatched.

CDR3 DNA: TGTGCCAGTAGTGTACGGACAGGGTCCTACGAGCAGTACTTC. This sequence encodes CASSVRTGSYEQYF. The chain has TRBV19 and TRBJ2-7, with 8 nucleotides matching TRBD1. V gave up 5 bases and J gave up 1 base; unmatched junction bases: 4. This CDR3 is 14 amino acids long. Germline values: CDR1 LNHDA, CDR2 SQIVND (reference sequence).

V is TRBV13 and J is TRBJ1-2; perhaps TRBD1 as D (6 bases). CDR1 PRHDT and CDR2 FYEKMQ come from the germline V gene (reference sequence). The CDR3 totals 17 residues. V was cut by 4 bases and J by 0 bases, with 18 bases left in between. CDR3 in amino acids: CASSSTKYRATNYGYTF. The CDR3 region has the DNA TGTGCCAGCAGCTCTACTAAGTACAGGGCGACTAACTATGGCTACACCTTC.

This clonotype was seen more than once but under ten times. V gene TRBV6-1 combines with J gene TRBJ1-6, with no clear D. Germline-derived CDR1 and CDR2 are MNHNS and SASEGT. The CDR3 consists of 17 residues. Trimming took off 4 bases at V and 10 bases at J, with 23 bases between the two ends. CDR3 sequence reads: CASSAHAGRKVGSPLHF. DNA of the CDR3: TGTGCCAGCAGTGCCCATGCCGGACGCAAAGTGGGGTCACCCCTCCACTTT.

Many counts were recorded for this clonotype. The rearrangement joins TRBV2 to TRBJ1-5, with D possibly matching TRBD1 (5 bases). V dropped 7 bases and J dropped 7 bases, with 14 bases sitting between them. Germline values: CDR1 SNHLY, CDR2 FYNNEI. The CDR3 totals 13 residues. DNA of the CDR3: TGTGCCAGCATTGGGGGTAAAGGCCAGCCCCAGCATTTT. Protein sequence: CASIGGKGQPQHF.

This clonotype was picked up many times. The rearrangement uses TRBV12-3 or TRBV12-4 and TRBJ2-7, with TRBD1 identical over 8 bases. This CDR3 has 13 residues. After removal of 7 bases from V and 6 bases from J, the junction contained 8 bases not matched to a gene. CDR3 region: CASTLTGVVEQYF. The CDR3 region has the DNA TGTGCCAGCACCCTGACAGGGGTGGTCGAGCAGTACTTC.

The chain carries TRBV19 and TRBJ1-5, with 8 bases aligning to TRBD1. Trimming cost V 4 bases and J 4 bases; bases outside gene matches: 3. There are 14 residues in the CDR3. Germline CDR1 LNHDA, CDR2 SQIVND (reference sequence). The CDR3 sequence: CASSRTGQNQPQHF. CDR3 coding DNA: TGTGCCAGTAGTAGGACAGGGCAGAATCAGCCCCAGCATTTT.

Only a few counts were recorded for this clonotype. This chain connects TRBV7-9 to TRBJ2-5; a possible D gene is TRBD1 (7 bases). V was cut by 3 bases and J by 3 bases, with 11 bases left in between. The V gene's germline CDR1 is SEHNR and CDR2 FQNEAQ (reference sequence). The length of the CDR3 is 14 residues. The CDR3 protein is CASSFGGTEETQYF. CDR3 bases: TGTGCCAGCAGCTTTGGCGGGACAGAAGAGACCCAGTACTTC. Drawing the rest from reference TRBV7-9 and TRBJ2-5, the complete variable domain is DTGVSQNPRHKITKRGQNVTFRCDPISEHNRLYWYRQTLGQGPEFLTYFQNEAQLEKSRLLSDRFSAERPKGSFSTLEIQRTEQGDSAMYLCASSFGGTEETQYFGPGTRLLVL.

This clonotype was detected a few times. The CDR3: CASRSGTSGFSYNEQFF. For the CDR3, the DNA is TGTGCCAGCAGATCCGGGACTAGCGGATTCTCCTACAATGAGCAGTTCTTC. This chain uses TRBV28 with TRBJ2-1; 11 bases line up with TRBD2. The trim removed 6 bases at V and 0 bases at J, leaving 7 bases unmatched. The germline V gene has CDR1 MDHEN and CDR2 SYDVKM. The CDR3 loop spans 17 amino acids. The variable domain in full, with the rest retrieved from reference TRBV28 and TRBJ2-1, is DVKVTQSSRYLVKRTGEKVFLECVQDMDHENMFWYRQDPGLGLRLIYFSYDVKMKEKGDIPEGYSVSREKKERFSLILESASTNQTSMYLCASRSGTSGFSYNEQFFGPGTRLTVL.

V gene TRBV6-1 combines with J gene TRBJ1-5; TRBD1 matches 11 bases. Germline V gives CDR1 MNHNS, CDR2 SASEGT. Trimming removed 4 bases from V and 0 bases from J; junction bases left unmatched: 8. The CDR3 has 18 residues. The CDR3 loop reads CASSGQGQGDHSNQPQHF. The CDR3 DNA reads TGTGCCAGCAGTGGTCAGGGACAGGGGGATCATAGCAATCAGCCCCAGCATTTT.

The genes are TRBV12-3 or TRBV12-4 and TRBJ2-5; 9 bases agree with TRBD1. Germline trimming cut 2 bases from V and 4 bases from J; bases unmatched to any gene: 11. CDR3 length: 17 residues. The CDR3 sequence: CASSLRTGAGGRETQYF. In DNA form, the CDR3 reads TGTGCCAGCAGTTTAAGGACAGGGGCCGGCGGGAGAGAGACCCAGTACTTC.

This clonotype was recorded a few times. The V gene is TRBV6-2 or TRBV6-3, the J gene TRBJ2-1; TRBD1 matches at 12 bases. After removal of 5 bases from V and 6 bases from J, the junction contained 2 bases not matched to a gene. Germline CDR1 and CDR2: MNHEY and SVGEGT. This CDR3 is 14 amino acids long. CDR3 in amino acids: CASSPGQGANEQFF. DNA for the CDR3: TGTGCCAGCAGTCCGGGACAGGGGGCCAATGAGCAGTTCTTC.

This clonotype was seen a few times. This rearrangement joins TRBV9 to TRBJ2-1; D gene unclear. There are 15 residues in the CDR3. Germline assignment: CDR1 SGDLS and CDR2 YYNGEE. V lost 0 bases to trimming and J lost 2 bases, with 9 bases between them. The CDR3 is CASSVVSSPYNEQFF. The DNA for the CDR3 is TGTGCCAGCAGCGTAGTATCCTCCCCCTACAATGAGCAGTTCTTC.